Listed here is a single T cell receptor beta chain. This entry is derived from a study of blood T cell repertoires in COVID-19. Source study methods: Scientists estimated how many nucleated cells there were by amplifying reference gene primers. Profiling relied on immunoSEQ multiplex PCR, and the TCRdb table lists in-frame clones only, not all of them. That table is the source of V, J and clone size, and D and trimming were worked out from the DNA. The table lists some 190,000 clones, 70% to 90% of them singletons. The sequence derives from a young man with active or convalescent COVID-19. The sequenced sample was peripheral blood.

The DNA of the CDR3 is TGTGCCAGCAACCCGACTAGCGGGAGGGGAGAGACCCAGTACTTC. This sequence encodes CASNPTSGRGETQYF. The chain carries TRBV3-1 (or the pseudogene TRBV3-2) and TRBJ2-5; the match to TRBD2 covers 14 bases. CDR1 is LGHDT and CDR2 is YNNKEL in the germline V gene (reference sequence). This CDR3 comprises 15 residues. The V gene end was trimmed by 7 bases and the J gene end by 4 bases; junction bases not matched to a gene: 5.